This T cell receptor beta chain was found in a study of blood T cell repertoires in COVID-19. Germline CDR1 and CDR2: SGHNT and YYREEE (reference sequence). J was trimmed by 7 bases and V by 4 bases; bases with no gene match: 9. The CDR3 runs to 16 residues. Profiled with immunoSEQ multiplex PCR; TCRdb holds only in-frame clones, not every one. The table lists over 200,000 clones, approximately 90% of them singletons. This TCR was sampled from a woman between 40 and 50 years old who had recovered from COVID-19. This chain links TRBV5-4 with TRBJ2-7, with 15 bases identical to TRBD2. The sample taken for sequencing was peripheral blood. DNA for the CDR3: TGTGCCAGCAGCCAAGGACTAGCGGGAGGGCCGGGGGAGCAGTACTTC. Translated: CASSQGLAGGPGEQYF.